A single T cell receptor (beta chain) is shown here with its context. Its antigen is not identified. Assay: immunoSEQ multiplex PCR; the TCRdb copy retains only in-frame clones and omits some. The data show more than 40,000 clones, around nine tenths seen once. These data belong to a study of PD-1 blockade in classical Hodgkin lymphoma. Study-wide points: Exclusion was the outcome for patients who began nivolumab under 1 year after ASCT.

The V and J ends lost 0 bases and 5 bases respectively, with 15 bases between them. The length of the CDR3 is 16 residues. Germline CDR1 LGHNA, CDR2 YSLEER. All patients experienced relapse after autologous stem cell transplantation, and brentuximab vedotin exposure was variable. Here the sequenced sample was peripheral blood mononuclear cells (PBMCs), taken at baseline. The source is a human donor with classical Hodgkin lymphoma. The V call is TRBV4-3, the J call TRBJ2-3, with a possible D match to TRBD2 (5 bases). The CDR3 loop reads CASSQDLRLAEDTQYF. CDR3 DNA: TGCGCCAGCAGCCAAGATCTCCGGCTAGCCGAAGATACGCAGTATTTT.